This T cell receptor beta chain is drawn from a study of early T cells in non-severe SARS-CoV-2 infection. Study information: Unsorted whole-blood RNA was sequenced in bulk, leaving chains unpaired.

The table lists this clonotype with many counts. TCRdb re-analysed the 5' RACE reads in MiXCR, keeping a single row per CDR3 protein. The table shows fewer than 35,000 distinct CDR3 sequences, with roughly 6% occurring only once. The CDR3 runs to 14 residues. With 0 bases removed from V and 1 base from J, the gap between germline ends came to 6 bases. Germline loops: CDR1 LGHDT, CDR2 YNNKEL (reference sequence). This TCR was recovered from an adult who was a healthcare worker with PCR-confirmed SARS-CoV-2 infection or an uninfected control (not recorded which). The specimen was whole blood. The gene calls are TRBV3-1 and TRBJ1-1; D not certain. The CDR3 spells CASSQEVANTEAFF. The CDR3 coding sequence is TGTGCCAGCAGCCAAGAGGTTGCGAACACTGAAGCTTTCTTT. The full variable domain, its missing parts supplied by reference TRBV3-1 and TRBJ1-1, is DTAVSQTPKYLVTQMGNDKSIKCEQNLGHDTMYWYKQDSKKFLKIMFSYNNKELIINETVPNRFSPKSPDKAHLNLHINSLELGDSAVYFCASSQEVANTEAFFGQGTRLTVV.